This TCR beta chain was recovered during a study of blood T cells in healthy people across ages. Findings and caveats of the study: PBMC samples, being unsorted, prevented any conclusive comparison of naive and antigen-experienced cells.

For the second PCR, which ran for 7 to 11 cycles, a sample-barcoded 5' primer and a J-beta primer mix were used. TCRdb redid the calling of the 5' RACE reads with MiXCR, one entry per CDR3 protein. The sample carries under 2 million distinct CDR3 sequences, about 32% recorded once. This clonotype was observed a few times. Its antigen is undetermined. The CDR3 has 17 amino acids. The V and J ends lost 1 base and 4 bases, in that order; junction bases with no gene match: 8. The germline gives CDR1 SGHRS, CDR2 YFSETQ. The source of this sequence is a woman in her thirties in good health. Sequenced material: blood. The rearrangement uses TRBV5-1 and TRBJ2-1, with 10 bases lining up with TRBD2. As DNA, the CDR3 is TGCGCCAGCAGCTTGCGAGCGGGAGGGCCTCGGTACAATGAGCAGTTCTTC. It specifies CASSLRAGGPRYNEQFF.